The 9 T cell receptor beta chains in this list originate from one sample, sequenced in a study of long-term antiretroviral therapy in people with HIV. The assay, immunoSEQ v3.0, was run at survey level. Assay: immunoSEQ multiplex PCR; the TCRdb copy retains only in-frame clones and omits some. The data show approximately 19,000 clones, more than 65% seen once. Sequencing was performed on unsorted PBMCs, taken 0.5 years before starting antiretroviral therapy. Receptor source: a woman in her forties or fifties with HIV.

The J gene is TRBJ1-2, the V gene TRBV5-1; 10 bases map to TRBD1. Germline CDR1 is SGHRS and CDR2 is YFSETQ. The CDR3 runs to 19 residues. V shed 0 bases and J 8 bases; nucleotides not matched to a gene: 19. The CDR3: CASSLGAPSLGQGMGGYTF. The CDR3 DNA sequence: TGCGCCAGCAGCTTGGGGGCGCCCAGCCTGGGACAGGGGATGGGCGGCTACACCTTC.

The gene calls are TRBV11-2 and TRBJ2-1; 11 nucleotides match TRBD2. CDR3 length equals 17 residues. Germline V gene lookup returns CDR1 SGHAT and CDR2 FQNNGV. The ends lost 3 bases at V and 3 bases at J; junction bases unmatched: 7. CDR3 DNA: TGTGCCAGCAGCTTGTCCGGGACTAGCGGCTACTACAATGAGCAGTTCTTC. As protein: CASSLSGTSGYYNEQFF.

As for this clone: The junction departs from the called germline gene at one end, perhaps through a read error. V is TRBV10-2 and J is TRBJ1-2; tentative D call: TRBD1 (6 bases). There are 15 residues in the CDR3. Looked up from germline, CDR1 is WSHSY and CDR2 is SAAADI. In DNA form, the CDR3 reads TGTGCCAGCAGTTACTCCCCGGGGGCAGGCTATGGCTACACCTTC. Translation: CASSYSPGAGYGYTF.

Only a few counts were recorded for this clone. The chain links TRBV6-1 to TRBJ1-2, with a possible D match to TRBD1 (5 bases). Germline CDR1 MNHNS, CDR2 SASEGT. Between the trimmed V and J ends, which lost 5 bases and 7 bases, there was a span of 11 bases. The CDR3 covers 12 residues. CDR3 sequence: CASSLKTAGYTF. CDR3 bases: TGTGCCAGCAGTCTAAAGACAGCTGGCTACACCTTC.

This chain uses TRBV21-1 with TRBJ1-3. TRBV21-1 is deemed a pseudogene. CDR3 length: 16 amino acids. CDR3 in amino acids: CAKPTPGRNSGNTIYF. CDR3 nucleotide sequence: TGTGCCAAGCCGACCCCTGGACGAAACTCTGGAAACACCATATATTTT.

V is TRBV4-1 and J is TRBJ2-5, with D maybe TRBD1 (6 bases). From germline, CDR1 is MGHRA and CDR2 YSYEKL. Trimming took off 1 base at V and 8 bases at J, with 20 bases between the two ends. There are 16 residues in the CDR3. CDR3 in amino acids: CASSQALFAGALTQYF. CDR3 coding DNA: TGCGCCAGCAGCCAAGCGCTCTTTGCAGGGGCCCTTACCCAGTACTTC.

This clone was observed a few times. V is TRBV10-1 and J is TRBJ2-7, with D tentatively TRBD2 (5 bases). V lost 0 bases and J 4 bases, leaving 7 bases between the germline ends. This CDR3 has 13 amino acids. The germline V gene encodes CDR1 WNHNN and CDR2 SYGVQD (reference sequence). CDR3 bases: TGCGCCAGCAGTGAGTCGCCGGGGTACGAGCAGTACTTC. Encoded protein: CASSESPGYEQYF.

This chain connects TRBV5-8 to TRBJ1-6; D is possibly TRBD1 (5 bases). The CDR3 contains 16 residues. Trimming stripped 4 bases from V and 3 bases from J, with 14 bases between. Germline V gene lookup returns CDR1 SGHTS and CDR2 YDEGEE. CDR3 region: CASSPGGGSYNSPLHF. The CDR3 DNA follows: TGTGCCAGCAGCCCGGGTGGGGGGAGCTATAATTCACCCCTCCACTTT.

This clone appeared once. The chain recombines TRBV29-1 with TRBJ2-5; 11 bases map to TRBD2. CDR3 length: 19 amino acids. The germline V gene encodes CDR1 SQVTM and CDR2 ANQGSEA. With 8 bases clipped from V and 4 bases from J, the junction kept 24 bases outside the gene matches. The CDR3 DNA follows: TGCAGCATCCGACTAGCGGGGAATGAAAAAGTATATACTAGAGAGACCCAGTACTTC. This sequence encodes CSIRLAGNEKVYTRETQYF.